This T cell receptor beta chain comes out of a study of cytomegalovirus exposure and HLA in healthy donors. Turning to the study itself: Earlier, 180 million or so T cells were analyzed, and about 100 million unique TCR beta sequences were found among them.

General observations from the study: In an earlier analysis, most TCR beta V segments were productive about 87% or about 30% of the time. There were reportedly fewer N-insertions in an Asian-associated ancestry cluster than the roughly 670-donor mean, in a later analysis. Cytomegalovirus association was assigned to about 150 TCR beta chains.

Per the germline V gene, CDR1 is SGHRS and CDR2 is YFSETQ. CDR3 length equals 17 residues. Trimming pared 4 bases from V and 0 bases from J, leaving 18 bases between. This clone has only one observation. The antigen is unknown. The PCR ran on 60 Vbeta and 13 Jbeta primers. Profiling relied on immunoSEQ multiplex PCR, and the TCRdb table lists in-frame clones only, not all of them. The data hold about 140,000 clones, with 80% to 85% observed a single time. The sequence was collected from a woman between 45 and 60 years old in good health and CMV-seropositive. The sequenced sample was PBMCs. The chain links TRBV5-1 to TRBJ2-3, with a weak D call TRBD1 (5 bases). CDR3 protein: CASSLPQAVPSTDTQYF. The CDR3 coding sequence is TGCGCCAGCAGCCTCCCACAGGCCGTACCTAGCACAGATACGCAGTATTTT.